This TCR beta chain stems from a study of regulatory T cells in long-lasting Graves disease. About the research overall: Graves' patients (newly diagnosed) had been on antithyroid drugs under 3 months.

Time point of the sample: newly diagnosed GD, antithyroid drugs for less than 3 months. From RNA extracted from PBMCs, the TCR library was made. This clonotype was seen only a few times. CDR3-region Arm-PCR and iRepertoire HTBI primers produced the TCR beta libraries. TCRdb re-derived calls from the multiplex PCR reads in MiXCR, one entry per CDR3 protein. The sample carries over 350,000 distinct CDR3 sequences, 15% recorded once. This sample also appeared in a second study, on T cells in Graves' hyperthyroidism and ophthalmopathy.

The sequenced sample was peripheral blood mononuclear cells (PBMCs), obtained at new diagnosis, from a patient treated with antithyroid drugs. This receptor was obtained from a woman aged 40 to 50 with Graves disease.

CDR3 sequence: CASSQESPDTSPYEQYF. The CDR3 region has the DNA TGTGCCAGCAGCCAAGAAAGCCCGGACACATCCCCCTACGAGCAGTACTTC. The chain carries TRBV4-2 and TRBJ2-7; D possibly corresponds to TRBD1 (5 bases). There are 17 residues in the CDR3. V gave up 0 bases and J gave up 2 bases, with 17 bases separating them. Germline V CDR1 and CDR2: LGHNA, YNFKEQ.